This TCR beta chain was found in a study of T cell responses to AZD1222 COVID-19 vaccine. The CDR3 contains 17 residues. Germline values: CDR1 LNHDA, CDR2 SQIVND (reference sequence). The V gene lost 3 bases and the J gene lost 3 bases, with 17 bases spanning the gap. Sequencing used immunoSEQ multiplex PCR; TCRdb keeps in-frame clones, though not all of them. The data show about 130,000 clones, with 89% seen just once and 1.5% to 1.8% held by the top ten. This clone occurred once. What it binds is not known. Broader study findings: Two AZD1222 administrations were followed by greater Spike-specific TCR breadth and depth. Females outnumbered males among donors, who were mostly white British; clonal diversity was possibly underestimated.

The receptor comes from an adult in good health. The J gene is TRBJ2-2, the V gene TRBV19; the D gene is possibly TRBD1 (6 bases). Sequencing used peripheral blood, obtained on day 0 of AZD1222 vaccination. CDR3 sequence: CASSIGANRADTGELFF. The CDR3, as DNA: TGTGCCAGTAGTATCGGGGCCAACAGGGCCGACACCGGGGAGCTGTTTTTT.